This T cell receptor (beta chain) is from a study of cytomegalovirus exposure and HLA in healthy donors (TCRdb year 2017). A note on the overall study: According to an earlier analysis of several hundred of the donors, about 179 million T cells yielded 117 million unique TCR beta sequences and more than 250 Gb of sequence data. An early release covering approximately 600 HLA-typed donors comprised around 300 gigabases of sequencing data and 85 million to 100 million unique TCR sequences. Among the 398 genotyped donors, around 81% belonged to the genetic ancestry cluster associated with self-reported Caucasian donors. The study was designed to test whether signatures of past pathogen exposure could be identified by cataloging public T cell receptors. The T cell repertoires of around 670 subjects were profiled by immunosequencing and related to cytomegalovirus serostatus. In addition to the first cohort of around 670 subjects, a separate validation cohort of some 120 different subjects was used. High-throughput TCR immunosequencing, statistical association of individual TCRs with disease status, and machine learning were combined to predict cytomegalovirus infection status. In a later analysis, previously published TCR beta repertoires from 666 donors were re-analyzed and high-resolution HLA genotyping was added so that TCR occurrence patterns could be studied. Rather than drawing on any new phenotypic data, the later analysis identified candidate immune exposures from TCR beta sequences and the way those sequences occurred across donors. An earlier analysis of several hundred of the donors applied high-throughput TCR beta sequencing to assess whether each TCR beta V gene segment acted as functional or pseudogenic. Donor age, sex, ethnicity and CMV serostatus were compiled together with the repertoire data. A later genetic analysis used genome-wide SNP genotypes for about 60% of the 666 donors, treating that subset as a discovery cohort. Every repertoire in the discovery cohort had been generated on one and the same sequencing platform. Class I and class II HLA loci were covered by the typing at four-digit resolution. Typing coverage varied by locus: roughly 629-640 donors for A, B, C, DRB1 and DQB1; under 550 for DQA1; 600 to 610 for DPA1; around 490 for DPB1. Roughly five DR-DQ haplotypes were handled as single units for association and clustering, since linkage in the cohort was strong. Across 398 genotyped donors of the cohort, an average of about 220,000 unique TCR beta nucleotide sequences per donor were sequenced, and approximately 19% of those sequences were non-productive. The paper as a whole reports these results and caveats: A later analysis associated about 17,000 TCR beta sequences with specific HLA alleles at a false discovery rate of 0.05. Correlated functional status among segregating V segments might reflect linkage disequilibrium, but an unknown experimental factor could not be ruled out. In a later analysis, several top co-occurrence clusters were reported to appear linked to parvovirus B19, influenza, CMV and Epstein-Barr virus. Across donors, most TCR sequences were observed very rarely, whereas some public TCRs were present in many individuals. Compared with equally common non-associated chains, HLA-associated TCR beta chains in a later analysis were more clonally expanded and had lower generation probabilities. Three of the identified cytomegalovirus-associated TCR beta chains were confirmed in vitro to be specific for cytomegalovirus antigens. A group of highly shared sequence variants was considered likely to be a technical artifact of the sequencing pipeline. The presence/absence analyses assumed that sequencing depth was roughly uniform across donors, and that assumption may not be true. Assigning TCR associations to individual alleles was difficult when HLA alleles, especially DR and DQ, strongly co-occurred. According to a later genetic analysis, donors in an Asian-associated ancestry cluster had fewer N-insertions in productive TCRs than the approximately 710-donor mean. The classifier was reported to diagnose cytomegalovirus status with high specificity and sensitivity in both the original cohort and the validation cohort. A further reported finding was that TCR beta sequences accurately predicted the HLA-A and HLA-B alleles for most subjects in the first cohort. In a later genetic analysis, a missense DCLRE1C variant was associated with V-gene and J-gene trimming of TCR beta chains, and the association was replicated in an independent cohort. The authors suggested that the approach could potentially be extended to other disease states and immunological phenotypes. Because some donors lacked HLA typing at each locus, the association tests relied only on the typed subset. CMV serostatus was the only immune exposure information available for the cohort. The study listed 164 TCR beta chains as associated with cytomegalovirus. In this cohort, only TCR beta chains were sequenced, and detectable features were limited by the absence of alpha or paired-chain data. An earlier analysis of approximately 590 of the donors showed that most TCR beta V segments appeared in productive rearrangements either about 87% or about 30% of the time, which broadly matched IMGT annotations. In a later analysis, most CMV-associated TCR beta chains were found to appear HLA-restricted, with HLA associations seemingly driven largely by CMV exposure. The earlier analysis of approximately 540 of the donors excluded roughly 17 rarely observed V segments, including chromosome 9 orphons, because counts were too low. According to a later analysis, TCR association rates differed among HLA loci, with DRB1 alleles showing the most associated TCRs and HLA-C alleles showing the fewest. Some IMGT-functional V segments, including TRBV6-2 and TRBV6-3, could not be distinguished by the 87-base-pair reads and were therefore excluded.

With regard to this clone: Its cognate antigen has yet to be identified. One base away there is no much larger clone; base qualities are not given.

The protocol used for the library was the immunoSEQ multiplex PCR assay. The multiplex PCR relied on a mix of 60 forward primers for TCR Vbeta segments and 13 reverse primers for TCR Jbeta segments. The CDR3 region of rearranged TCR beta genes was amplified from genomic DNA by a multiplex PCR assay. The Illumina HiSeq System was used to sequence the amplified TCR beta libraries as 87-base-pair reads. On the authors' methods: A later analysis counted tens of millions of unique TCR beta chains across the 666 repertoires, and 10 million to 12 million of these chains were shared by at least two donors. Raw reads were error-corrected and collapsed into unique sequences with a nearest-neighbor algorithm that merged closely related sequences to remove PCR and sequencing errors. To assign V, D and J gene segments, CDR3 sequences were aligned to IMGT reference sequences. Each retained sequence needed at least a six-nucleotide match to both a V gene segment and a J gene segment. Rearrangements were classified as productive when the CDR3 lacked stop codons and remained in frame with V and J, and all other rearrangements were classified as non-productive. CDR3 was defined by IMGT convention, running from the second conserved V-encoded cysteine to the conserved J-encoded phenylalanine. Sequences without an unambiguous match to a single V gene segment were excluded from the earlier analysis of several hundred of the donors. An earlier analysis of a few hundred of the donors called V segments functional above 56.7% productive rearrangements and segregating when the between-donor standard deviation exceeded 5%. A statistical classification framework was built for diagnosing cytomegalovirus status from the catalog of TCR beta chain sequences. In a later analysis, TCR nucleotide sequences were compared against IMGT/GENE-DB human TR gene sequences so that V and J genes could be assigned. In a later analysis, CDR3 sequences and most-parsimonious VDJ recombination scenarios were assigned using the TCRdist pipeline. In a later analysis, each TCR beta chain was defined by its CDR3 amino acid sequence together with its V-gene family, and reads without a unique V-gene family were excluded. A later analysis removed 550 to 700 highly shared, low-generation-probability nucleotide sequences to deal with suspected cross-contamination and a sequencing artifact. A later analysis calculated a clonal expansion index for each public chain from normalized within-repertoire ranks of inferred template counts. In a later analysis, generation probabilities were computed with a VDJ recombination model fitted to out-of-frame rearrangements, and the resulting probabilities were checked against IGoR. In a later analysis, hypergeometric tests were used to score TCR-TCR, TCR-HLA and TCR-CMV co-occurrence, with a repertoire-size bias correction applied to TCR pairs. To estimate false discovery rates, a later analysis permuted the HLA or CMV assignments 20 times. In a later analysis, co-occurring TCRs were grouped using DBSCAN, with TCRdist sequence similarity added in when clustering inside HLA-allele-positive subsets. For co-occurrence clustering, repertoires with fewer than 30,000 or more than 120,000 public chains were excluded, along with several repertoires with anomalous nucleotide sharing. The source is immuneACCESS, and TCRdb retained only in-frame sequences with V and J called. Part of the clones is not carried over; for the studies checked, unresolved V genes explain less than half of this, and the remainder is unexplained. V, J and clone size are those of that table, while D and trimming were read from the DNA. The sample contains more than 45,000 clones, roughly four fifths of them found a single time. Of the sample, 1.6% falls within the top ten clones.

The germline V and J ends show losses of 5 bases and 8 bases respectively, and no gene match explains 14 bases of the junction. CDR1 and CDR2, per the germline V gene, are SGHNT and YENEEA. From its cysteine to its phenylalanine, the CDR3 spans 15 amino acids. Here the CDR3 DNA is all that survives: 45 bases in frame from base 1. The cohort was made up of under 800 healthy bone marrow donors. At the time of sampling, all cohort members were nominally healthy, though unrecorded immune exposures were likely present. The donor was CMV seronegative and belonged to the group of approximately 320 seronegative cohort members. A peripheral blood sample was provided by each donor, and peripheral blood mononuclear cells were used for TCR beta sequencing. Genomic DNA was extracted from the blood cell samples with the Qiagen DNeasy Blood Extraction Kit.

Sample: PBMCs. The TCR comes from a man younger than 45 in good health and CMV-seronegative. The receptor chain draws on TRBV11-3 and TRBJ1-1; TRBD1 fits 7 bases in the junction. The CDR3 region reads CASSLTGVGGTEAFF. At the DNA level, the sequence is TGTGCCAGCAGCCTTACAGGGGTTGGAGGTACCGAAGCTTTCTTT. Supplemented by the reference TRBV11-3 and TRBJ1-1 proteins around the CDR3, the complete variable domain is EAGVVQSPRYKIIEKKQPVAFWCNPISGHNTLYWYLQNLGQGPELLIRYENEEAVDDSQLPKDRFSAERLKGVDSTLKIQPAELGDSAVYLCASSLTGVGGTEAFFGQGTRLTVV.